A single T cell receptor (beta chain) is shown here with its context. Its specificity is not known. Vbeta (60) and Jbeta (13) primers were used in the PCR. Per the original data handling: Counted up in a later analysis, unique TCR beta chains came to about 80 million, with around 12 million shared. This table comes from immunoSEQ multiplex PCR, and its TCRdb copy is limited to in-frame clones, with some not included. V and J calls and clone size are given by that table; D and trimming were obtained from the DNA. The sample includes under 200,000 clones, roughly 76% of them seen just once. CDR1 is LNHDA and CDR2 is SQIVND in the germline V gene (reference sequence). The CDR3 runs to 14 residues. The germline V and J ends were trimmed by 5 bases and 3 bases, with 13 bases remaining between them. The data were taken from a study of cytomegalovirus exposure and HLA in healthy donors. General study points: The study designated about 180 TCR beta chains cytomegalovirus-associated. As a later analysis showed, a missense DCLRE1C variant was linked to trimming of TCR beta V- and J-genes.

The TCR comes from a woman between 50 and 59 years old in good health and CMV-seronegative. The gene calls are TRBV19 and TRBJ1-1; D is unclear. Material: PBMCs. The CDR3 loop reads CASSVGQPDTEAFF. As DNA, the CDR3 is TGTGCCAGTAGTGTGGGCCAGCCAGACACTGAAGCTTTCTTT.